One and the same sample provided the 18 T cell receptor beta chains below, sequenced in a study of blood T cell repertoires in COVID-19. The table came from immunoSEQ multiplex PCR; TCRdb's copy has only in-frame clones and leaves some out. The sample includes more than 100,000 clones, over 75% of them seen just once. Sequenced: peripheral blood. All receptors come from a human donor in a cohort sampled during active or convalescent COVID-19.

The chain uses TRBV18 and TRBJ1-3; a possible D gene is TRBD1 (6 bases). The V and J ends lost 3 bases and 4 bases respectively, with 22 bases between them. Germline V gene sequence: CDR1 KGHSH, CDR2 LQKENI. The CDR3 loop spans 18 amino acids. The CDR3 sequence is CASSPLSLRGQIGNTIYF. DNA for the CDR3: TGTGCCAGCTCACCCCTTTCGCTTAGAGGACAGATCGGAAACACCATATATTTT.

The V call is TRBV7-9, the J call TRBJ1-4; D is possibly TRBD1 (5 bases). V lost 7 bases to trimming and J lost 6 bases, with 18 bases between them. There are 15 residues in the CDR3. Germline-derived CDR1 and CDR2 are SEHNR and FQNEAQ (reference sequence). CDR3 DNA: TGTGCCAGCACCCCAGGAGGGGCAACACATGAAAAACTGTTTTTT. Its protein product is CASTPGGATHEKLFF. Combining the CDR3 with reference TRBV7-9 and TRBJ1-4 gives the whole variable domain DTGVSQNPRHKITKRGQNVTFRCDPISEHNRLYWYRQTLGQGPEFLTYFQNEAQLEKSRLLSDRFSAERPKGSFSTLEIQRTEQGDSAMYLCASTPGGATHEKLFFGSGTQLSVL.

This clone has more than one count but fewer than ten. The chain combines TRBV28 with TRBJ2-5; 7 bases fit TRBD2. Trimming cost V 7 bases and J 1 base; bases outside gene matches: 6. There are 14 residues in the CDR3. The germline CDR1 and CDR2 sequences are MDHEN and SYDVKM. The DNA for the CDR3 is TGTGCCAGCACCATGGGGGGGGTCCAAGAGACCCAGTACTTC. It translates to CASTMGGVQETQYF.

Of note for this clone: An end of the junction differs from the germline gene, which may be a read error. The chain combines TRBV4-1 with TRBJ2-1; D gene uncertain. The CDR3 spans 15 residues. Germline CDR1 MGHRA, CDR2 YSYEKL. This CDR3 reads CASNQASSSYNEQFF. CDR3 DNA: TGCGCCAGCAACCAAGCATCCAGCTCCTACAATGAGCAGTTCTTC.

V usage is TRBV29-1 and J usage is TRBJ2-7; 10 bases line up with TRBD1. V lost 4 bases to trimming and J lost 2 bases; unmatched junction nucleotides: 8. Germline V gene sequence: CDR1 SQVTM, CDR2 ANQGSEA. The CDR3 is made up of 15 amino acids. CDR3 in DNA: TGCAGCGTTGTAAGGCGGGACAGGGGTACCTACGAGCAGTACTTC. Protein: CSVVRRDRGTYEQYF.

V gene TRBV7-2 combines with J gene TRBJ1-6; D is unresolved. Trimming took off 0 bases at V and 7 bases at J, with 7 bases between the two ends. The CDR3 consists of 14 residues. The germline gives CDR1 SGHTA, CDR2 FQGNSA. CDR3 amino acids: CASSLARENSPLHF. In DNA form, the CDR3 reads TGTGCCAGCAGCTTAGCGCGTGAGAATTCACCCCTCCACTTT.

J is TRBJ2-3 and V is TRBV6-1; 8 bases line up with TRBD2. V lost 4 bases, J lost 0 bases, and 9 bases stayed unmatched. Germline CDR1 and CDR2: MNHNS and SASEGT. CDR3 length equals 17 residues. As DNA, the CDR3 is TGTGCCAGCAGTGGCGGGGGGCCTACAACTAGCACAGATACGCAGTATTTT. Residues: CASSGGGPTTSTDTQYF.

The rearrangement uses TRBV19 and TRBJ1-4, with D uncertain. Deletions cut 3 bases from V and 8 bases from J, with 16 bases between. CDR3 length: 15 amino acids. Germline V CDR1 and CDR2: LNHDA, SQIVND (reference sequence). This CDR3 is CASSMVRRKEEKLFF. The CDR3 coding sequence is TGTGCCAGTAGTATGGTTCGGCGGAAGGAAGAAAAACTGTTTTTT. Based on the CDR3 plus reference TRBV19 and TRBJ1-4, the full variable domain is DGGITQSPKYLFRKEGQNVTLSCEQNLNHDAMYWYRQDPGQGLRLIYYSQIVNDFQKGDIAEGYSVSREKKESFPLTVTSAQKNPTAFYLCASSMVRRKEEKLFFGSGTQLSVL.

The CDR3 DNA follows: TGTGCCACCAGTGATTTGAGGGCAGCGGCAGATACGCAGTATTTT. Its protein is CATSDLRAAADTQYF. This rearrangement joins TRBV24-1 to TRBJ2-3; a weak D match, TRBD2 (5 bases). Germline V gives CDR1 KGHDR, CDR2 SFDVKD. V lost 0 bases and J lost 4, with 10 bases in between. The length of the CDR3 is 15 residues.

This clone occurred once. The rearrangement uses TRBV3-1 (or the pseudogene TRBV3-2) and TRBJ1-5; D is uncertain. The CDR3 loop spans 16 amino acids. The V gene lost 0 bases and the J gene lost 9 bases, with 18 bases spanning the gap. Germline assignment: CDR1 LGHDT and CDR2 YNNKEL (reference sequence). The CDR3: CASSQDAGGTLRPQHF. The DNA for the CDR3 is TGTGCCAGCAGCCAAGACGCGGGTGGCACCTTAAGGCCCCAGCATTTT.

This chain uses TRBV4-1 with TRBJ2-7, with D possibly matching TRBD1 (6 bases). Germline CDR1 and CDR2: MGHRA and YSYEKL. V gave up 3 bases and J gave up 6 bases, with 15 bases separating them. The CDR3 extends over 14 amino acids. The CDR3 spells CASSHPGQGPEQYF. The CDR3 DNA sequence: TGCGCCAGCAGCCACCCGGGACAAGGCCCCGAGCAGTACTTC.

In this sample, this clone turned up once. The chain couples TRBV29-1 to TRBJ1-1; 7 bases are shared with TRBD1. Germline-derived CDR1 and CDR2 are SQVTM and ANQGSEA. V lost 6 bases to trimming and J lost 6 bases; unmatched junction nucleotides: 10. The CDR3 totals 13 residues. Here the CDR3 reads CSVGSQGQAEAFF. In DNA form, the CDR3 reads TGCAGCGTCGGTTCACAGGGGCAGGCTGAAGCTTTCTTT.

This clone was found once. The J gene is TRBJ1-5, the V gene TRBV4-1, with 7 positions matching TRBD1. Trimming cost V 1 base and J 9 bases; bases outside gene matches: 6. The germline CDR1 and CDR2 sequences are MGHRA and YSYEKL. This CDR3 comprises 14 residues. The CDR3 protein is CASSQGQGGGPQHF. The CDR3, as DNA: TGCGCCAGCAGCCAAGGACAGGGAGGAGGGCCCCAGCATTTT.

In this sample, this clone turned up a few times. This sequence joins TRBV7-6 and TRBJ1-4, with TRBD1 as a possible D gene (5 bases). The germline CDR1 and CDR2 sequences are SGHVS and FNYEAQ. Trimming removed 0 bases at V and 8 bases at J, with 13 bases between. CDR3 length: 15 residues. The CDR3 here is CASSLAGGAGEKLFF. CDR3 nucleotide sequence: TGTGCCAGCAGCTTAGCGGGAGGGGCTGGAGAAAAACTGTTTTTT.

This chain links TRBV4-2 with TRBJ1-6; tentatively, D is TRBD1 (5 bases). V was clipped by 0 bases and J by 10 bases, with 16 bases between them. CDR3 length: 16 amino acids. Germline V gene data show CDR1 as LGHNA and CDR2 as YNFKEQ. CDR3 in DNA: TGTGCCAGCAGCCAAGAGGACGGAGCCGGGGGGTCACCCCTCCACTTT. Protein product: CASSQEDGAGGSPLHF.

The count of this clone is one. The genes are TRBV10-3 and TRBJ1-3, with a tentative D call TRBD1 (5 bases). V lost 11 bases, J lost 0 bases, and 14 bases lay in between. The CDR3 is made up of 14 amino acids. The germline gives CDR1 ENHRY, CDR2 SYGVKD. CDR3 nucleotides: TGTGCCTCTCGACCCGACAGCTCTGGAAACACCATATATTTT. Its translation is CASRPDSSGNTIYF.

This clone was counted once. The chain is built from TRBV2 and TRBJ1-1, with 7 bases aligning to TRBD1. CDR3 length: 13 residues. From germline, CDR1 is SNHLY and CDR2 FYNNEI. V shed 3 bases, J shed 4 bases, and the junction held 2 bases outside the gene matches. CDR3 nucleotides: TGTGCCAGCAGTGAGGACAGGTTCACTGAAGCTTTCTTT. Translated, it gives CASSEDRFTEAFF.

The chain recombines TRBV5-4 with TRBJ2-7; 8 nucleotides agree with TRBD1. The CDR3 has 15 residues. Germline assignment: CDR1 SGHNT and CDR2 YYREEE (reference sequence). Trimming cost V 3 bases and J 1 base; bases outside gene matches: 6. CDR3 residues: CASSSGQGWSYEQYF. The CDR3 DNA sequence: TGTGCCAGCAGCTCCGGACAGGGTTGGTCCTACGAGCAGTACTTC.